This is a list of T cell receptor beta chains from one sample in a study of T-cell memory formation after mild COVID-19. In TCRdb, the 5' RACE reads were re-called with MiXCR into one record per CDR3 protein. Among 200,000 to 250,000 distinct CDR3 sequences, around 9.5% were seen once, and the ten largest hold roughly 3.5%. The material sequenced was PBMCs or a T cell subset sorted from them (not recorded which). The receptors here all came from a man between 18 and 29 years old who had mild COVID-19 (a few samples of this study predate the infection). Cell type and time point are not known. The CDR3 runs from the conserved cysteine through the conserved F or W. The D gene is left open where the match is weak. Size tells how often a clone was seen (once, few, many) or the class of an expanded clone, and some rows leave it out.

>.|TRBD2|TRBV20-1|TRBJ2-2
TGCAGTGCTCGAGCGGGGGGGAACACCGGGGAGCTGTTTTTT
CSARAGGNTGELFF
>few|.|TRBV10-1|TRBJ2-2
TGCGCCAGCAGTGGGGGGAGCACCGGGGAGCTGTTTTTT
CASSGGSTGELFF
>.|TRBD1|TRBV7-6|TRBJ2-7
TGTGCCAGCAGCTTAGCTGTAGGACAGGGCTACGAGCAGTACTTC
CASSLAVGQGYEQYF
>many|.|TRBV6-6|TRBJ1-1
TGTGCCAGCAGCCTCTCAGGGCTTCCTGAAGCTTTCTTT
CASSLSGLPEAFF
>few|.|TRBV5-1|TRBJ1-2
TGCGCCAGCAGCTCCGGGTCGGAGACAGGCAACCATGGCTACACCTTC
CASSSGSETGNHGYTF
>.|TRBD2|TRBV20-1|TRBJ2-5
TGCAGTGCTTCAGTAGCGGGGGGGAGGCACTTAGAGACCCAGTACTTC
CSASVAGGRHLETQYF
>.|TRBD1|TRBV14|TRBJ2-5
TGTGCCAGCAGCCCCCTGGACAGGGTTCGAGAGACCCAGTACTTC
CASSPLDRVRETQYF
>few|.|TRBV5-4|TRBJ1-1
TGTGCCAGCAGCTTCGCTACTCTGCCGACTGAAGCTTTCTTT
CASSFATLPTEAFF
>.|.|TRBV30|TRBJ2-7
TGTGCCTGGAGTGTAGGGGATTACGAGCAGTACTTC
CAWSVGDYEQYF
>few|TRBD2|TRBV7-2|TRBJ2-3
TGTGCCAGCAGCTTAGGGAGAGCGGGGGGTTGGAATACGCAGTATTTT
CASSLGRAGGWNTQYF
>many|TRBD1|TRBV5-6|TRBJ2-5
TGTGCCAGCAGCTTGTTTGACAGGGCCCAAGAGACCCAGTACTTC
CASSLFDRAQETQYF
>.|TRBD2|TRBV5-1|TRBJ2-2
TGCGCCAGCAGCTTGGGTTCTAGCGGAAACACCGGGGAGCTGTTTTTT
CASSLGSSGNTGELFF
>.|.|TRBV20-1|TRBJ2-7
TGCAGTGCTCCGAAGACAGACATTTACGAGCAGTACTTC
CSAPKTDIYEQYF
>many|.|TRBV20-1|TRBJ1-4
TGCAGTGCTAGAGCCTCCGGGCCCCTTGATGAAAAACTGTTTTTT
CSARASGPLDEKLFF
>many|TRBD1|TRBV5-1|TRBJ2-2
TGCGCCAGCAGCTTACAGGGGTACACCGGGGAGCTGTTTTTT
CASSLQGYTGELFF
>.|.|TRBV4-1|TRBJ2-5
TGCGCCAGCAGCCAAGATAAGGACCGATCTGAGACCCAGTACTTC
CASSQDKDRSETQYF
>.|.|TRBV6-5|TRBJ1-5
TGTGCCAGCAGTTACGCAGGGTATCAGCCCCAGCATTTT
CASSYAGYQPQHF
>few|TRBD1|TRBV5-1|TRBJ2-2
TGCGCCAGCAGCCCTACCGGGACAGGGGTCACCGGGGAGCTGTTTTTT
CASSPTGTGVTGELFF
>.|.|TRBV7-9|TRBJ1-2
TGTGCCAGCAGCTTAGAGCACCTTGGGGTAGAGGGCTACACCTTC
CASSLEHLGVEGYTF
>few|.|TRBV10-3|TRBJ2-7
TGTGCCATCAGTGAGGAAAACGAGCAGTACTTC
CAISEENEQYF
>.|TRBD1|TRBV5-1|TRBJ1-3
TGCGCCAGCAGCGTCTACGGGACAGGCCCGGGAAACACCATATATTTT
CASSVYGTGPGNTIYF
>.|.|TRBV4-3|TRBJ2-6
TGCGCCAGCAGCCTGACTTTCTCTGGGGCCAACGTCCTGACTTTC
CASSLTFSGANVLTF
>.|.|TRBV7-2|TRBJ1-2
TGTGCCAGCAGCTTATTCTTACGTGGGCCTCGCTACACCTTC
CASSLFLRGPRYTF
>few|.|TRBV6-2/TRBV6-3|TRBJ2-1
TGTGCCAGCAGTTACCTCTGGGTATCTATTGAGCAGTTCTTC
CASSYLWVSIEQFF
>many|.|TRBV5-1|TRBJ1-1
TGCGCCAGCAGCTTGATTCCGGGGGCACGGACTGAAGCTTTCTTT
CASSLIPGARTEAFF
>few|TRBD1|TRBV20-1|TRBJ1-1
TGCAGTGCGTCGGACAGGGGGTCGAACACTGAAGCTTTCTTT
CSASDRGSNTEAFF